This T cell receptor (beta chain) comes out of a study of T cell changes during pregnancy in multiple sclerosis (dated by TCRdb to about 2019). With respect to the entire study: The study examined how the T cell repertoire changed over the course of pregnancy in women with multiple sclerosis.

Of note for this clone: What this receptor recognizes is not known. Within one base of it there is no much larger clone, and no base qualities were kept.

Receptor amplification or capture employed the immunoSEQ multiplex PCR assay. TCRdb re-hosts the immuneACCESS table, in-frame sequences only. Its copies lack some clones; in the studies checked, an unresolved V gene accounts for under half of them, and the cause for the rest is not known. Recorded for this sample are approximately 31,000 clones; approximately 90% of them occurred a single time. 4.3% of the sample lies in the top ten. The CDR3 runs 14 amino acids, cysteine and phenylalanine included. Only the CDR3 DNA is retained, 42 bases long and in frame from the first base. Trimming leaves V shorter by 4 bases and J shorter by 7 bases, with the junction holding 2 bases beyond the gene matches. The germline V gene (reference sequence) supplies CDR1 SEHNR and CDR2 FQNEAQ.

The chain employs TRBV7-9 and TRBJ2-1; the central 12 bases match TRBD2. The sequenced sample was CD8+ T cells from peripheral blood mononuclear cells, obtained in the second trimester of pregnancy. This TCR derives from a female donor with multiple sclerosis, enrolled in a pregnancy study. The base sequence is TGTGCCAGCAGCTCTAGCGGGAGGGGGAATGAGCAGTTCTTC. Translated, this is CASSSSGRGNEQFF.